Each of the 28 T cell receptor beta chains below was sequenced from the same sample in a study of cytomegalovirus exposure and HLA in healthy donors. The PCR made use of 60 Vbeta and 13 Jbeta primers. Some clones are missing from TCRdb's copy, which holds only in-frame ones; the method was immunoSEQ multiplex PCR. The listing contains roughly 120,000 clones. Material: PBMCs. These receptors were taken from a man between 18 and 35 years old in good health and CMV-seronegative.

This chain connects TRBV5-8 to TRBJ1-6; TRBD1 agrees at 11 bases. The CDR3 extends over 18 amino acids. Looked up from germline, CDR1 is SGHTS and CDR2 is YDEGEE. V lost 3 bases and J lost 5; bases outside the gene matches: 10. The CDR3 DNA reads as TGTGCCAGCAGCTCCGGACAGGGGGCAAAGACTCATAATTCACCCCTCCACTTT. Its protein product is CASSSGQGAKTHNSPLHF.

The CDR3 DNA follows: TGTGCCAGCAGCTTGGAACTGGACTATGGCTACACCTTC. This sequence encodes CASSLELDYGYTF. The V and J genes are TRBV5-4 and TRBJ1-2; D ambiguous. The CDR3 totals 13 residues. Deletions cut 0 bases from V and 3 bases from J, with 6 bases between. Germline CDR1 reads SGHNT; CDR2 reads YYREEE (reference sequence).

V usage is TRBV6-6 and J usage is TRBJ2-7; a weak D match, TRBD1 (5 bases). The CDR3 has 11 amino acids. Between the trimmed V and J ends, which lost 6 bases and 3 bases, there was a span of 6 bases. The germline gives CDR1 MNHNY, CDR2 SVGAGI (reference sequence). CDR3 region: CASRDIYEQYF. In DNA form, the CDR3 reads TGTGCCAGCAGGGACATCTACGAGCAGTACTTC.

The rearrangement uses TRBV15 and TRBJ1-1, with 8 bases aligning to TRBD1. The CDR3 spans 15 residues. Trimming removed 0 bases from V and 4 bases from J; junction bases left unmatched: 4. Per the germline V gene, CDR1 is LNHNV and CDR2 is YYDKDF (reference sequence). CDR3: CATSREPTGGTEAFF. The CDR3 nucleotides read TGTGCCACCAGCAGAGAACCCACAGGGGGCACTGAAGCTTTCTTT.

This sequence joins TRBV7-9 and TRBJ2-7; D unresolved. Germline-derived CDR1 and CDR2 are SEHNR and FQNEAQ (reference sequence). V lost 4 bases and J lost 3, with 7 bases in between. The CDR3 sequence is 12 residues long. The CDR3 is CASSSVHYEQYF. The CDR3 DNA follows: TGTGCCAGCAGCTCTGTACACTACGAGCAGTACTTC.

The chain has TRBV28 and TRBJ1-1, with D hard to call. The CDR3 loop spans 12 amino acids. Per germline, CDR1 MDHEN and CDR2 SYDVKM. Trimming left V 1 base short and J 8 bases short, with 8 bases between. The DNA for the CDR3 is TGTGCCAGCAGTTTATCGCCAGCGGAAGCTTTCTTT. Translating it yields CASSLSPAEAFF.

J is TRBJ2-6 and V is TRBV6-5, with D possibly TRBD2 on 5 matching bases. With 4 bases removed from V and 3 bases from J, the gap between germline ends came to 10 bases. The CDR3 runs to 15 residues. CDR1 is MNHEY, CDR2 SVGAGI, per germline. The CDR3 here is CASSSRTGGANVLTF. DNA of the CDR3: TGTGCCAGCAGTTCGAGGACTGGTGGGGCCAACGTCCTGACTTTC.

The chain has TRBV7-8 and TRBJ2-7; D remains unclear. The CDR3 loop spans 16 amino acids. Trimming pared 1 base from V and 0 bases from J, leaving 13 bases between. Germline V gene data show CDR1 as SGHVS and CDR2 as FQNEAQ. The CDR3 DNA sequence: TGTGCCAGCAGCTTAGAGACTTTACTGAGCTCCTACGAGCAGTACTTC. It specifies CASSLETLLSSYEQYF.

CDR3 sequence (DNA): TGCGCCAGCAGTTCCTGGGCTAGCACAGATACGCAGTATTTT. Its translation is CASSSWASTDTQYF. The chain combines TRBV5-1 with TRBJ2-3, with D unclear. CDR1 is SGHRS, CDR2 YFSETQ, per germline. This CDR3 has 14 amino acids. V lost 5 bases and J 0 bases, leaving 10 bases between the germline ends.

The chain recombines TRBV5-1 with TRBJ2-7; 8 nucleotides align to TRBD1. The CDR3 loop spans 17 amino acids. The germline V gene encodes CDR1 SGHRS and CDR2 YFSETQ. The V and J ends lost 0 bases and 3 bases, in that order; junction bases with no gene match: 11. CDR3 sequence reads: CASSLGTGLLRYYEQYF. Written as DNA, the CDR3 is TGCGCCAGCAGCTTGGGGACAGGGCTTTTAAGGTACTACGAGCAGTACTTC.

The rearrangement joins TRBV19 to TRBJ1-1, with 10 bases matching TRBD1. The ends lost 6 bases at V and 1 base at J; junction bases unmatched: 8. The CDR3 covers 16 residues. CDR1 is LNHDA, CDR2 SQIVND, per germline (reference sequence). CDR3 protein: CASRPGQGTWNTEAFF. CDR3 nucleotides: TGTGCCAGTAGACCGGGACAGGGGACGTGGAACACTGAAGCTTTCTTT. The complete variable domain, with remaining parts taken from reference TRBV19 and TRBJ1-1, reads DGGITQSPKYLFRKEGQNVTLSCEQNLNHDAMYWYRQDPGQGLRLIYYSQIVNDFQKGDIAEGYSVSREKKESFPLTVTSAQKNPTAFYLCASRPGQGTWNTEAFFGQGTRLTVV.

J is TRBJ2-7 and V is TRBV6-1; 7 positions match TRBD1. Germline trimming cut 3 bases from V and 5 bases from J; bases unmatched to any gene: 10. This CDR3 has 15 residues. From germline, CDR1 is MNHNS and CDR2 SASEGT. The CDR3 DNA reads TGTGCCAGCAGTGACCCGACAGGGTATTCGGACGAGCAGTACTTC. Its protein is CASSDPTGYSDEQYF.

This chain's CDR3 is CASSPGRVGETQYF. The CDR3 nucleotides read TGTGCCAGCTCACCTGGGCGAGTGGGAGAGACCCAGTACTTC. This chain joins TRBV18 and TRBJ2-5; D unclear. This CDR3 has 14 amino acids. Germline lookup yields CDR1 KGHSH and CDR2 LQKENI. Trimming shortened V by 3 bases and J by 4 bases, and 12 bases separated the two germline ends.

CDR3 in DNA: TGTGCCAGCAGTTTGGTCGGACAGGGAAATTCACCCCTCCACTTT. It specifies CASSLVGQGNSPLHF. The V call is TRBV27, the J call TRBJ1-6; 8 nucleotides match TRBD1. CDR3 length equals 15 residues. J lost 7 bases, V lost 3 bases, and 5 bases had no gene match. CDR1 MNHEY and CDR2 SMNVEV come from the germline V gene (reference sequence).

This rearrangement joins TRBV28 to TRBJ2-7, with 9 bases that match TRBD1. Germline V CDR1 and CDR2: MDHEN, SYDVKM. This CDR3 is built from 14 residues. Trimming cost V 2 bases and J 5 bases; bases outside gene matches: 4. As DNA, the CDR3 is TGTGCCAGCAGTTTAGGGACAGGGTCGGACGAGCAGTACTTC. This gives the protein CASSLGTGSDEQYF.

J is TRBJ2-3 and V is TRBV18; the D gene is possibly TRBD2 (5 bases). Germline V gene sequence: CDR1 KGHSH, CDR2 LQKENI. This CDR3 spans 16 amino acids. V lost 3 bases to trimming and J lost 2 bases, with 15 bases between them. CDR3 nucleotides: TGTGCCAGCTCACCCGTTGGGAGTTTTGACACAGATACGCAGTATTTT. Translation: CASSPVGSFDTDTQYF.

The rearrangement joins TRBV28 to TRBJ2-7; no definite D call. The CDR3 length is 11 residues. The V and J ends lost 5 bases and 8 bases respectively, with 10 bases between them. Germline V CDR1 and CDR2: MDHEN, SYDVKM. DNA for the CDR3: TGTGCCAGCAGTGCGAAATCGAAGCAGTACTTC. Amino acid sequence: CASSAKSKQYF.

The V call is TRBV4-1, the J call TRBJ1-1, with 9 bases aligning to TRBD1. The CDR3 is 16 residues long. The V and J ends lost 0 bases and 3 bases, in that order; junction bases with no gene match: 5. Per the germline V gene, CDR1 is MGHRA and CDR2 is YSYEKL. In DNA form, the CDR3 reads TGCGCCAGCAGCCAAGAACAGGGGGCGGTGTACACTGAAGCTTTCTTT. Its translation: CASSQEQGAVYTEAFF.

V and J are TRBV27 and TRBJ2-7; no clear D. Looked up from germline, CDR1 is MNHEY and CDR2 is SMNVEV (reference sequence). CDR3 length: 16 residues. The germline V and J ends were trimmed by 3 bases and 1 base, with 16 bases remaining between them. CDR3 DNA: TGTGCCAGCAGTTTTACTCAGACTTGTCGATCCTACGAGCAGTACTTC. Protein sequence: CASSFTQTCRSYEQYF.

The V and J genes are TRBV30 and TRBJ1-2; unclear D gene. The CDR3 runs 13 residues. Germline values: CDR1 GTSNPN, CDR2 SVGIG (reference sequence). The V end was cut by 0 bases, the J end by 5 bases, with 10 bases between. The CDR3 DNA sequence: TGTGCCTGGAGTGTACGGGGAGAGTATGGCTACACCTTC. This codes for CAWSVRGEYGYTF.

CDR3 amino acids: CASSDESEQYF. The CDR3 nucleotides are TGCGCCAGCAGTGATGAGAGCGAGCAGTACTTC. This chain links TRBV10-1 with TRBJ2-7; D is uncertain. In germline, CDR1 is WNHNN, CDR2 SYGVQD (reference sequence). V was cut by 3 bases and J by 6 bases, with 6 bases left in between. This CDR3 comprises 11 residues.

The rearrangement joins TRBV19 to TRBJ2-7; D is perhaps TRBD2 (6 bases). The V gene's germline CDR1 is LNHDA and CDR2 SQIVND (reference sequence). This CDR3 has 15 residues. V lost 5 bases and J lost 6, with 20 bases in between. The CDR3 sequence: CASSPRDGGASEQYF. The DNA for the CDR3 is TGTGCCAGTAGTCCCCGTGACGGAGGGGCTTCCGAGCAGTACTTC.

The rearrangement uses TRBV6-5 and TRBJ1-1; TRBD1 might be the D (6 bases). The CDR3 has 15 residues. Germline CDR1 MNHEY, CDR2 SVGAGI. V shed 0 bases and J shed 5 bases, with 13 bases lying between them. The CDR3 DNA reads TGTGCCAGCAGTTACTCGACATCTCAGGGGACTGAAGCTTTCTTT. Protein: CASSYSTSQGTEAFF.

The chain has TRBV9 and TRBJ2-7, with a weak D call TRBD2 (5 bases). With 7 bases removed from V and 6 bases from J, the gap between germline ends came to 5 bases. CDR1 and CDR2 (germline): SGDLS, YYNGEE. The CDR3 runs 9 residues. The CDR3 nucleotides are TGTGCCAGCGGGAGCGAGCAGTACTTC. This encodes CASGSEQYF.

The chain joins TRBV11-2 to TRBJ2-7; 7 nucleotides line up with TRBD2. Germline assignment: CDR1 SGHAT and CDR2 FQNNGV. With 2 bases clipped from V and 2 bases from J, the junction kept 3 bases outside the gene matches. The length of the CDR3 is 14 residues. This CDR3 reads CASSLTGGAYEQYF. In nucleotides, the CDR3 is TGTGCCAGCAGCTTAACGGGGGGTGCCTACGAGCAGTACTTC. Full variable domain (remainder filled in from reference TRBV11-2 and TRBJ2-7): EAGVAQSPRYKIIEKRQSVAFWCNPISGHATLYWYQQILGQGPKLLIQFQNNGVVDDSQLPKDRFSAERLKGVDSTLKIQPAKLEDSAVYLCASSLTGGAYEQYFGPGTRLTVT.

The chain has TRBV19 and TRBJ2-7, with 9 bases fitting TRBD2. V shed 2 bases, J shed 1 base, and the junction held 9 bases outside the gene matches. CDR1 is LNHDA, CDR2 SQIVND, per germline (reference sequence). The CDR3 has 17 residues. Here the CDR3 reads CASSILPGLAYSYEQYF. The CDR3 region has the DNA TGTGCCAGTAGTATACTCCCCGGACTAGCGTATTCCTACGAGCAGTACTTC.

The chain links TRBV29-1 to TRBJ1-2, with 10 positions matching TRBD1. V trimming: 3 bases; J trimming: 2 bases; junction bases outside the gene matches: 3. The CDR3 has 14 residues. The germline V gene has CDR1 SQVTM and CDR2 ANQGSEA. The DNA of the CDR3 is TGCAGCGTTGATATGGACAGGGGGAACTATGGCTACACCTTC. This gives the protein CSVDMDRGNYGYTF.

The CDR3 DNA is TGCGCCAGCAGCCTTGGGAGCGGGGGCGAAGATACGCAGTATTTT. Protein sequence: CASSLGSGGEDTQYF. The V gene is TRBV5-1, the J gene TRBJ2-3; 8 bases match TRBD2. J was trimmed by 5 bases and V by 4 bases; bases with no gene match: 9. The CDR3 sequence is 15 residues long. Germline V gene data show CDR1 as SGHRS and CDR2 as YFSETQ.